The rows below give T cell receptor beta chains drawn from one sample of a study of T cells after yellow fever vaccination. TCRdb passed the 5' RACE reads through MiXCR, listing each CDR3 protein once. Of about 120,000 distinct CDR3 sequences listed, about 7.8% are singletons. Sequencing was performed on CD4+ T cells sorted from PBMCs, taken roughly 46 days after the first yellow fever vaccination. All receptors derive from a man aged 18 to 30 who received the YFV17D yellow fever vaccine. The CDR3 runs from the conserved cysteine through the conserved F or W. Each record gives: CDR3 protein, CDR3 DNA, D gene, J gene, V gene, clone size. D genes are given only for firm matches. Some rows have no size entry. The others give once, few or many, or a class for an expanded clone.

CDR3: CASSRQGGGANVLTF
DNA: TGTGCCAGCAGCCGACAGGGCGGTGGGGCCAACGTCCTGACTTTC
D: TRBD1
J: TRBJ2-6
V: TRBV5-6
size: many

CDR3: CATYRQGSDEQYF
DNA: TGTGCCACCTATCGACAGGGATCGGACGAGCAGTACTTC
D: TRBD1
J: TRBJ2-7
V: TRBV6-2/TRBV6-3
size: many

CDR3: CASSVISGNSPLHF
DNA: TGTGCCAGCAGCGTTATTTCGGGAAATTCACCCCTCCACTTT
D: NA
J: TRBJ1-6
V: TRBV9
size: many

CDR3: CASSYSGWQPQHF
DNA: TGTGCCAGCAGTTATAGTGGATGGCAGCCCCAGCATTTT
D: NA
J: TRBJ1-5
V: TRBV12-3/TRBV12-4
size: many

CDR3: CASSYGNQPQHF
DNA: TGTGCCAGCAGTTACGGGAATCAGCCCCAGCATTTT
D: NA
J: TRBJ1-5
V: TRBV6-6
size: many

CDR3: CASSALPQGAWNTEAFF
DNA: TGTGCCAGCAGCGCCTTACCCCAGGGGGCTTGGAACACTGAAGCTTTCTTT
D: TRBD1
J: TRBJ1-1
V: TRBV7-9
size: many

CDR3: CASSLGRFATPYADTQYF
DNA: TGTGCCAGCAGCTTAGGCCGATTTGCCACCCCCTACGCAGATACGCAGTATTTT
D: NA
J: TRBJ2-3
V: TRBV11-2
size: NA

CDR3: CASSQDLYGVGANVLTF
DNA: TGCGCCAGCAGCCAAGATTTATACGGGGTTGGGGCCAACGTCCTGACTTTC
D: NA
J: TRBJ2-6
V: TRBV4-3
size: few

CDR3: CASSFGAGEGNEQFF
DNA: TGTGCCAGCAGCTTCGGGGCGGGGGAGGGTAATGAGCAGTTCTTC
D: TRBD2
J: TRBJ2-1
V: TRBV7-9
size: many

CDR3: CASSTTPGGTTEAFF
DNA: TGTGCCAGTAGTACAACCCCAGGGGGGACCACTGAAGCTTTCTTT
D: TRBD1
J: TRBJ1-1
V: TRBV19
size: many

CDR3: CASSPAGRGIQETQYF
DNA: TGTGCCAGCAGCCCAGCGGGGCGGGGGATACAAGAGACCCAGTACTTC
D: TRBD2
J: TRBJ2-5
V: TRBV5-6
size: many

CDR3: CASSPRGGLGSYNEQFF
DNA: TGTGCCAGCAGTCCGAGAGGGGGTCTGGGCTCCTACAATGAGCAGTTCTTC
D: NA
J: TRBJ2-1
V: TRBV12-3/TRBV12-4
size: many

CDR3: CASSQTSGSTDTQYF
DNA: TGTGCCAGCAGCCAGACTAGCGGAAGCACAGATACGCAGTATTTT
D: TRBD2
J: TRBJ2-3
V: TRBV3-1
size: many

CDR3: CAIGQSSYEQYF
DNA: TGTGCCATAGGACAGAGCTCCTACGAGCAGTACTTC
D: NA
J: TRBJ2-7
V: TRBV10-3
size: many

CDR3: CASSIGERSSYEQYF
DNA: TGTGCCAGTAGTATTGGAGAGAGGAGCTCCTACGAGCAGTACTTC
D: NA
J: TRBJ2-7
V: TRBV19
size: many

CDR3: CASSLRRGQETQYF
DNA: TGTGCCAGCAGCTTAAGGCGGGGACAAGAGACCCAGTACTTC
D: NA
J: TRBJ2-5
V: TRBV11-1
size: many

CDR3: CASSLVWTEAFF
DNA: TGTGCCAGCAGTTTAGTGTGGACTGAAGCTTTCTTT
D: NA
J: TRBJ1-1
V: TRBV12-3/TRBV12-4
size: many

CDR3: CASSKAPFPVTDTQYF
DNA: TGCGCCAGCAGCAAGGCCCCATTTCCTGTGACAGATACGCAGTATTTT
D: NA
J: TRBJ2-3
V: TRBV4-3
size: few

CDR3: CAWSQNEGQPQHF
DNA: TGTGCCTGGAGCCAGAATGAGGGCCAGCCCCAGCATTTT
D: NA
J: TRBJ1-5
V: TRBV30
size: many

CDR3: CSARQDDQETQYF
DNA: TGCAGTGCTAGACAGGATGACCAAGAGACCCAGTACTTC
D: NA
J: TRBJ2-5
V: TRBV20-1
size: many

CDR3: CASSPSGAGYGYTF
DNA: TGTGCCAGCAGCCCCTCAGGGGCGGGATATGGCTACACCTTC
D: NA
J: TRBJ1-2
V: TRBV11-2
size: many

CDR3: CASSFGQRNTEAFF
DNA: TGCGCCAGCAGCTTCGGTCAGAGGAACACTGAAGCTTTCTTT
D: NA
J: TRBJ1-1
V: TRBV5-1
size: many

CDR3: CASSLVPGRQETQYF
DNA: TGTGCCAGCAGCTTAGTACCGGGAAGACAAGAGACCCAGTACTTC
D: NA
J: TRBJ2-5
V: TRBV11-3
size: NA